A single sample is the source of the 2 T cell receptor beta chains below, sequenced in a study of blood T cells in healthy people across ages (dated by TCRdb to between 2014 and 2017). Libraries were constructed by 5' RACE. Instrument used: Illumina HiSeq 2500. A second PCR of about 6 to 11 cycles was run with a J-beta primer mix and a sample-barcoded 5' primer. The public reads were reanalyzed by TCRdb: fastp trimming at Q25, MiXCR alignment, in-frame beta chains only. Rows are combined by CDR3 protein, so each entry shows the most common genes and DNA. The sample table holds about 970,000 distinct CDR3 sequences, of which about 53% were seen once. The biggest ten clones account for over 20% of the sample. Sequences were obtained from blood. The receptors here all came from a woman aged 55-69 years in good health.

The gene calls are TRBV15 and TRBJ2-1; possibly TRBD1 for D (6 bases). Germline V gene lookup returns CDR1 LNHNV and CDR2 YYDKDF (reference sequence). There are 15 residues in the CDR3. V was shortened by 6 bases and J by 2 bases, with 14 bases between the two germline ends. In DNA form, the CDR3 reads TGTGCCACCAGAGGACCACGGGACACCTACAATGAGCAGTTCTTC. Its protein is CATRGPRDTYNEQFF. Supplemented by reference TRBV15 and TRBJ2-1, the full variable domain reads DAMVIQNPRYQVTQFGKPVTLSCSQTLNHNVMYWYQQKSSQAPKLLFHYYDKDFNNEADTPDNFQSRRPNTSFCFLDIRSPGLGDTAMYLCATRGPRDTYNEQFFGPGTRLTVL.

This clonotype has a handful of counts. The J gene is TRBJ2-5, the V gene TRBV7-8, with 7 bases lining up with TRBD1. V shed 5 bases, J shed 2 bases, and the junction held 5 bases outside the gene matches. The germline gives CDR1 SGHVS, CDR2 FQNEAQ. The CDR3 consists of 14 residues. Here the CDR3 DNA reads TGTGCCAGCAGCCATCCGACAGGGCAAGAGACCCAGTACTTC. It specifies CASSHPTGQETQYF.